This TCR beta chain emerged from a study of technical replicates of blood from a handful of donors. Using immunoSEQ multiplex PCR, the repertoire was profiled, and TCRdb retains in-frame clones only, with some absent. The sample has some 70,000 clones, roughly 90% seen once. Trimming removed 5 bases at V and 3 bases at J, with 20 bases between. The V gene's germline CDR1 is SGHAT and CDR2 FQNNGV. The CDR3 sequence is 16 residues long. The sample comprised PBMCs. J is TRBJ2-7 and V is TRBV11-2; weak D call: TRBD2 (6 bases). The TCR was taken from a human donor in good health. Some clones in this sample may be carry-over from other donors' samples. Written as DNA, the CDR3 is TGTGCCAGCAGCGGGGGGACCGGGAGTGGGTACTACGAGCAGTACTTC. Translation: CASSGGTGSGYYEQYF. The variable domain in full, with the rest retrieved from reference TRBV11-2 and TRBJ2-7, is EAGVAQSPRYKIIEKRQSVAFWCNPISGHATLYWYQQILGQGPKLLIQFQNNGVVDDSQLPKDRFSAERLKGVDSTLKIQPAKLEDSAVYLCASSGGTGSGYYEQYFGPGTRLTVT.